This passage covers 23 T cell receptor beta chains from one sample sequenced in a study of cytomegalovirus exposure and HLA in healthy donors. With 60 Vbeta and 13 Jbeta primers, the PCR was carried out. Using immunoSEQ multiplex PCR, the repertoire was profiled, and TCRdb retains in-frame clones only, with some absent. The sample consists of 83,000 or so clones, 75% to 80% of them appearing once. Material for sequencing was PBMCs. The origin of the receptors is a female donor in good health and CMV-seronegative.

V usage is TRBV29-1 and J usage is TRBJ2-7; D is perhaps TRBD2 (7 bases). CDR1 and CDR2 (germline): SQVTM, ANQGSEA. Trimming removed 4 bases at V and 2 bases at J, with 18 bases between. The CDR3 sequence is 15 residues long. This chain's CDR3 is CSVGRGGGATYEQYF. The CDR3 DNA follows: TGCAGCGTTGGGCGAGGCGGGGGCGCGACCTACGAGCAGTACTTC.

Only one count was recorded for this clone. V is TRBV28 and J is TRBJ1-2, with D tentatively TRBD1 (6 bases). V was pared by 2 bases and J by 8 bases, with 12 bases between. Germline V CDR1 and CDR2: MDHEN, SYDVKM. The CDR3 is 13 residues long. CDR3 in amino acids: CASSLGAGAGYTF. The CDR3 nucleotides are TGTGCCAGCAGTTTAGGGGCAGGGGCCGGCTACACCTTC.

The rearrangement links TRBV10-1 to TRBJ1-2; 9 nucleotides align to TRBD1. The CDR3 sequence is 13 residues long. Germline CDR1 is WNHNN and CDR2 is SYGVQD (reference sequence). Germline trimming cut 2 bases from V and 8 bases from J; bases unmatched to any gene: 3. This CDR3 is CASSESGQGGYTF. The CDR3, as DNA: TGCGCCAGCAGTGAGAGTGGACAGGGGGGCTACACCTTC.

The V and J genes are TRBV10-3 and TRBJ2-1; no clear D. CDR3 length: 15 amino acids. The germline V gene has CDR1 ENHRY and CDR2 SYGVKD. V lost 10 bases, J lost 0 bases, and 16 bases lay in between. The CDR3 is CATIQQVSSYNEQFF. The CDR3 DNA reads as TGTGCCACCATACAGCAGGTTAGCTCCTACAATGAGCAGTTCTTC.

The chain joins TRBV27 to TRBJ2-3, with D unclear. There are 11 residues in the CDR3. The germline CDR1 and CDR2 sequences are MNHEY and SMNVEV (reference sequence). Trimming stripped 6 bases from V and 3 bases from J, with 4 bases between. CDR3 sequence (DNA): TGTGCCAGCAGAATAACAGATACGCAGTATTTT. Protein product: CASRITDTQYF.

The chain combines TRBV5-1 with TRBJ2-7; a possible D gene is TRBD1 (5 bases). Germline V gene data show CDR1 as SGHRS and CDR2 as YFSETQ. This CDR3 has 14 amino acids. Between the trimmed V and J ends, which lost 2 bases and 1 base, there was a span of 10 bases. CDR3 in amino acids: CASSFARASYEQYF. CDR3 bases: TGCGCCAGCAGCTTCGCCAGGGCTTCCTACGAGCAGTACTTC.

In DNA form, the CDR3 reads TGCGCCAGCAGCATAACAGTCTCTGGGGCCAACGTCCTGACTTTC. Protein: CASSITVSGANVLTF. The chain carries TRBV5-1 and TRBJ2-6; D is uncertain. Trimming removed 4 bases at V and 0 bases at J, with 8 bases between. From germline, CDR1 is SGHRS and CDR2 YFSETQ. The CDR3 length is 15 residues. Full variable domain (rest looked up from reference TRBV5-1 and TRBJ2-6): KAGVTQTPRYLIKTRGQQVTLSCSPISGHRSVSWYQQTPGQGLQFLFEYFSETQRNKGNFPGRFSGRQFSNSRSEMNVSTLELGDSALYLCASSITVSGANVLTFGAGSRLTVL.

There are a few counts of this clone. The chain carries TRBV14 and TRBJ2-7, with 10 positions matching TRBD2. The CDR3 sequence is 16 residues long. CDR1 and CDR2 (germline): SGHDN, FVKESK. J gave up 3 bases and V 4 bases, and 9 bases lay outside the gene matches. DNA of the CDR3: TGTGCCAGCAGCCCTATAATAGCGGGAGGTTTCTACGAGCAGTACTTC. It is translated as CASSPIIAGGFYEQYF. The full variable domain, its missing parts supplied by reference TRBV14 and TRBJ2-7, is EAGVTQFPSHSVIEKGQTVTLRCDPISGHDNLYWYRRVMGKEIKFLLHFVKESKQDESGMPNNRFLAERTGGTYSTLKVQPAELEDSGVYFCASSPIIAGGFYEQYFGPGTRLTVT.

V usage is TRBV4-1 and J usage is TRBJ2-1, with TRBD2 matching 12 bases. Germline V gene lookup returns CDR1 MGHRA and CDR2 YSYEKL. CDR3 length equals 16 residues. V shed 3 bases and J 7 bases; nucleotides not matched to a gene: 7. CDR3 in amino acids: CASSHELAGGINEQFF. CDR3 DNA sequence: TGCGCCAGCAGCCATGAACTAGCGGGGGGAATAAATGAGCAGTTCTTC.

In this sample, this clone turned up a few times. The V call is TRBV6-6, the J call TRBJ1-5; 8 positions agree with TRBD1. The length of the CDR3 is 15 residues. The germline CDR1 and CDR2 sequences are MNHNY and SVGAGI (reference sequence). The J segment lost 0 bases and the V segment lost 6 bases, leaving 4 bases of the junction unmatched. The CDR3 nucleotides are TGTGCCAGCAGGGGGACAGGCGATAGCAATCAGCCCCAGCATTTT. Translated, it gives CASRGTGDSNQPQHF.

This clone was seen only once. CDR3 residues: CASSVSLTDQNTGELFF. Here the CDR3 DNA reads TGTGCCAGCAGCGTCTCCCTTACAGACCAAAACACCGGGGAGCTGTTTTTT. The V gene is TRBV9, the J gene TRBJ2-2; D gene unclear. The CDR3 spans 17 residues. V lost 2 bases and J lost 2, with 16 bases in between. The V gene's germline CDR1 is SGDLS and CDR2 YYNGEE.

This chain joins TRBV18 and TRBJ1-2; D is uncertain. V was cut by 6 bases and J by 6 bases, with 14 bases left in between. The CDR3 contains 13 residues. Germline V gene data show CDR1 as KGHSH and CDR2 as LQKENI. In nucleotides, the CDR3 is TGTGCCAGCTCCCCCGGGGTACGGGATGGCTACACCTTC. Protein product: CASSPGVRDGYTF.

A note on this clone: A junction end diverges from the germline sequence, so it may reflect a read error. The V gene is TRBV7-7, the J gene TRBJ1-1, with D uncertain. The CDR3 length is 13 residues. Germline assignment: CDR1 SSHAT and CDR2 FNYEAQ (reference sequence). The CDR3 region is CASSRNMNTEAFF. The CDR3 DNA sequence: TGTGCTAGCAGCCGTAACATGAACACTGAAGCTTTCTTT.

This rearrangement joins TRBV9 to TRBJ2-3, with 9 bases identical to TRBD2. The V segment lost 2 bases and the J segment 3 bases; nucleotides outside the gene matches: 1. The length of the CDR3 is 14 residues. Per the germline V gene, CDR1 is SGDLS and CDR2 is YYNGEE. CDR3 sequence: CASSVSGGTDTQYF. The CDR3 nucleotides are TGTGCCAGCAGCGTTAGCGGGGGAACAGATACGCAGTATTTT.

The rearrangement joins TRBV5-1 to TRBJ1-3; TRBD1 matches at 10 bases. V trimming: 3 bases; J trimming: 4 bases; junction bases outside the gene matches: 1. CDR3 length: 14 residues. Germline loops: CDR1 SGHRS, CDR2 YFSETQ. CDR3 in DNA: TGCGCCAGCAGCTCGACAGGGGGCGGAAACACCATATATTTT. Its protein product is CASSSTGGGNTIYF.

This sequence joins TRBV29-1 and TRBJ1-1; 8 bases line up with TRBD1. The V gene's germline CDR1 is SQVTM and CDR2 ANQGSEA. The CDR3 has 13 amino acids. Germline trimming cut 6 bases from V and 1 base from J; bases unmatched to any gene: 4. The CDR3 nucleotides read TGCAGCGTGGCGGGACAGGAGAACACTGAAGCTTTCTTT. Its translation: CSVAGQENTEAFF.

This clone was seen only a few times. V and J are TRBV7-9 and TRBJ1-1; no clear D gene. The CDR3 contains 14 residues. Trimming shortened V by 3 bases and J by 1 base, and 9 bases separated the two germline ends. Germline assignment: CDR1 SEHNR and CDR2 FQNEAQ (reference sequence). The CDR3 bases are TGTGCCAGCAGCTTCGAGACGGGGAACACTGAAGCTTTCTTT. Translation: CASSFETGNTEAFF.

The genes are TRBV2 and TRBJ1-2, with a tentative D call TRBD1 (6 bases). The CDR3 consists of 13 residues. Germline CDR1 is SNHLY and CDR2 is FYNNEI. Trimming left V 7 bases short and J 8 bases short, with 17 bases between. The CDR3 coding sequence is TGTGCCAGCAATTTACAGGGCTGGGAGGGCTACACCTTC. Translated, it gives CASNLQGWEGYTF.

The sample holds one count of this clone. The V and J genes are TRBV7-8 and TRBJ1-5, with 7 bases matching TRBD1. The CDR3 has 15 amino acids. The V and J ends lost 4 bases and 0 bases, in that order; junction bases with no gene match: 3. In germline, CDR1 is SGHVS, CDR2 FQNEAQ. CDR3 amino acids: CASSSTGNSNQPQHF. Here the CDR3 DNA reads TGTGCCAGCAGCTCGACAGGGAATAGCAATCAGCCCCAGCATTTT.

The chain employs TRBV13 and TRBJ1-2; weak D call: TRBD1 (5 bases). The CDR3 runs to 15 residues. Germline V gene sequence: CDR1 PRHDT, CDR2 FYEKMQ (reference sequence). The V gene lost 2 bases and the J gene lost 6 bases, with 16 bases spanning the gap. CDR3 residues: CASSLRQGRVDGYTF. CDR3 DNA: TGTGCCAGCAGCTTACGGCAGGGAAGGGTCGATGGCTACACCTTC.

This CDR3 reads CASSASGQSYSGNTIYF. The CDR3 DNA sequence: TGTGCCAGCAGTGCCTCGGGACAGTCCTACTCTGGAAACACCATATATTTT. This chain joins TRBV28 and TRBJ1-3; 7 positions match TRBD1. The CDR3 consists of 17 residues. V shed 5 bases and J 0 bases; nucleotides not matched to a gene: 10. Germline V lookup: CDR1 MDHEN, CDR2 SYDVKM.

This chain joins TRBV19 and TRBJ2-7, with D perhaps matching TRBD2 (8 bases). Trimming removed 3 bases at V and 2 bases at J, with 23 bases between. Germline V gene lookup returns CDR1 LNHDA and CDR2 SQIVND (reference sequence). The CDR3 consists of 18 residues. CDR3 sequence (DNA): TGTGCCAGTAGTATGGGACAGCGGACTAGCTCAGATCCCTACGAGCAGTACTTC. Protein sequence: CASSMGQRTSSDPYEQYF.

V gene TRBV19 combines with J gene TRBJ1-2; possible D gene TRBD1, 6 bases. The CDR3 length is 13 residues. Germline V gene lookup returns CDR1 LNHDA and CDR2 SQIVND (reference sequence). The V end lost 9 bases, the J end lost 2 bases, and 13 bases lay between the germline ends. CDR3 coding DNA: TGTGCCAGCACCCAGGGACAAAACTATGGCTACACCTTC. It specifies CASTQGQNYGYTF.